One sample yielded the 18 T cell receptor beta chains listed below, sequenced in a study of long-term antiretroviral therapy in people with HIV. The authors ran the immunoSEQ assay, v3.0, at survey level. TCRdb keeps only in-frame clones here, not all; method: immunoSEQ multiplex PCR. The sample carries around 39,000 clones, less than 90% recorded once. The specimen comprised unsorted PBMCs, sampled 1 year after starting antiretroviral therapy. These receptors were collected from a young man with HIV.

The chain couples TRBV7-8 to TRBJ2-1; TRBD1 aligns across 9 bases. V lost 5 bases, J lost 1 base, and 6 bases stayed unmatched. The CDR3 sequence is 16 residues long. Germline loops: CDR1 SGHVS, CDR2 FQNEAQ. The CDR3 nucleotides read TGTGCCAGCAGCACCCTTGGACAGGGGTCCTACAATGAGCAGTTCTTC. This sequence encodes CASSTLGQGSYNEQFF. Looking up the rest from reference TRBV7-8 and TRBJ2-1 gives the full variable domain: GAGVSQSPRYKVAKRGQDVALRCDPISGHVSLFWYQQALGQGPEFLTYFQNEAQLDKSGLPSDRFFAERPEGSVSTLKIQRTQQEDSAVYLCASSTLGQGSYNEQFFGPGTRLTVL.

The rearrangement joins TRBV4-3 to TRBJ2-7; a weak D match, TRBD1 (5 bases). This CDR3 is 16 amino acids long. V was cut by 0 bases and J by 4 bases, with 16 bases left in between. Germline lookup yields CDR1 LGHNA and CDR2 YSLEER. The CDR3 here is CASSQDHQGQGYEQYF. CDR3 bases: TGCGCCAGCAGCCAAGATCATCAGGGTCAGGGTTACGAGCAGTACTTC.

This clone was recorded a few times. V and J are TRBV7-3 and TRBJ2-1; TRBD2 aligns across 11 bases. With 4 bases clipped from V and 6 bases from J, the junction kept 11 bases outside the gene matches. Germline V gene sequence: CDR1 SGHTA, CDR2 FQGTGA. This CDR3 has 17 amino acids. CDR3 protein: CASSSSIAGGDVNEQFF. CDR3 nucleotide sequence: TGTGCCAGCAGCTCTTCCATAGCGGGAGGGGACGTCAATGAGCAGTTCTTC.

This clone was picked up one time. The CDR3 DNA is TGTGCCAGCAGTGAATACCCCTCAACGAGCTCCTACAATGAGCAGTTCTTC. This gives the protein CASSEYPSTSSYNEQFF. V is TRBV6-1 and J is TRBJ2-1; D gene unclear. The CDR3 sequence is 17 residues long. With 2 bases removed from V and 0 bases from J, the gap between germline ends came to 14 bases. CDR1 MNHNS and CDR2 SASEGT come from the germline V gene.

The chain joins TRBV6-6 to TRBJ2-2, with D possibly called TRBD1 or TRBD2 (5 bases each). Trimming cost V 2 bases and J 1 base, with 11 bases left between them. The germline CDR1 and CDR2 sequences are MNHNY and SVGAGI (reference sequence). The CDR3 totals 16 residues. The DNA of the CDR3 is TGTGCCAGCAGTTACGCCGGGGCTTGGAACACCGGGGAGCTGTTTTTT. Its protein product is CASSYAGAWNTGELFF.

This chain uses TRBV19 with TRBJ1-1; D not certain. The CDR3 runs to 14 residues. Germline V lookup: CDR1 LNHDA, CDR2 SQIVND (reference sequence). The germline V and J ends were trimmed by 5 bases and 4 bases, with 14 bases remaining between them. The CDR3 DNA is TGTGCCAGTAGTCTACATACCCTGAGCACTGAAGCTTTCTTT. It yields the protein CASSLHTLSTEAFF.

CDR3: CASSWGLAGTTDTQYF. The DNA of the CDR3 is TGTGCCAGCAGCTGGGGACTAGCGGGAACTACAGATACGCAGTATTTT. The chain combines TRBV9 with TRBJ2-3; 13 positions match TRBD2. The CDR3 sequence is 16 residues long. Germline values: CDR1 SGDLS, CDR2 YYNGEE. V shed 4 bases, J shed 3 bases, and the junction held 5 bases outside the gene matches.

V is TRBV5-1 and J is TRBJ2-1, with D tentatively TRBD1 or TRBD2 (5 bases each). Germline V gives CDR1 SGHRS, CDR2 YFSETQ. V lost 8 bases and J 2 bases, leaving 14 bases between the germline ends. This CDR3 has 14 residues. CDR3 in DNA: TGCGCCAGTGCCCAAGGGACGGCCTACAATGAGCAGTTCTTC. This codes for CASAQGTAYNEQFF.

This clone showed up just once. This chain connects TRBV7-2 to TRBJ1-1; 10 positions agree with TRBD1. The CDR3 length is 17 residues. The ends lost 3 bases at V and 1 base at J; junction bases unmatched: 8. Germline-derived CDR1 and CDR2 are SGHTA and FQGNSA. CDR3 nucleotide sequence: TGTGCCAGCAGCTTCGGGACAGGGGACACCCGGAACACTGAAGCTTTCTTT. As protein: CASSFGTGDTRNTEAFF.

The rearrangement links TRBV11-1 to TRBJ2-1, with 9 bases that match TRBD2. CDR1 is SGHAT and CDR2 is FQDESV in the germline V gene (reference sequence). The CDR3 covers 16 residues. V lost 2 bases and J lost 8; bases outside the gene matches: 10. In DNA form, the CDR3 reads TGTGCCAGCAGCTTACCCCGAGGGGGACTAGCCTATGAGCAGTTCTTC. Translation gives CASSLPRGGLAYEQFF.

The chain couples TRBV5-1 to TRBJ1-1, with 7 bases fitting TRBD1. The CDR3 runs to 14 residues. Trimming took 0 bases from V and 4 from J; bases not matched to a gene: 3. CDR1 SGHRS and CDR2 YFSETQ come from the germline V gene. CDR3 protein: CASSLAAGGTEAFF. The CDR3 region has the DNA TGCGCCAGCAGCTTGGCGGCAGGGGGCACTGAAGCTTTCTTT.

Written as DNA, the CDR3 is TGCGCCAGCAGCCAAACCTCGGACAGGGAGGGATCCTACGAGCAGTACTTC. Amino acid sequence: CASSQTSDREGSYEQYF. This sequence joins TRBV4-1 and TRBJ2-7; weak D call: TRBD1 (8 bases). From germline, CDR1 is MGHRA and CDR2 YSYEKL. V was pared by 2 bases and J by 1 base, with 18 bases between. This CDR3 region has 17 residues.

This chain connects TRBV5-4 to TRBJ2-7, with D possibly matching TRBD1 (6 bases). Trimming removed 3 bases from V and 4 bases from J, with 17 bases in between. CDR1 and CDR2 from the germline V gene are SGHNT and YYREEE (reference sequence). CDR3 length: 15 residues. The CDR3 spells CASSSIGRGPYEQYF. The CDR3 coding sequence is TGTGCCAGCAGCTCGATAGGCAGGGGACCTTACGAGCAGTACTTC. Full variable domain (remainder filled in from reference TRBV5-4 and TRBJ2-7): ETGVTQSPTHLIKTRGQQVTLRCSSQSGHNTVSWYQQALGQGPQFIFQYYREEENGRGNFPPRFSGLQFPNYSSELNVNALELDDSALYLCASSSIGRGPYEQYFGPGTRLTVT.

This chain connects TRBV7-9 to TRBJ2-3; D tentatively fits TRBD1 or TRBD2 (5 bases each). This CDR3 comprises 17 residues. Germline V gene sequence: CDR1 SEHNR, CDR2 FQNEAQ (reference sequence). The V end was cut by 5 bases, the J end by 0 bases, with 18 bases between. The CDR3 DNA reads TGTGCCAGCAGCGAACGGGACGGATGGAGTAGCACAGATACGCAGTATTTT. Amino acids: CASSERDGWSSTDTQYF.

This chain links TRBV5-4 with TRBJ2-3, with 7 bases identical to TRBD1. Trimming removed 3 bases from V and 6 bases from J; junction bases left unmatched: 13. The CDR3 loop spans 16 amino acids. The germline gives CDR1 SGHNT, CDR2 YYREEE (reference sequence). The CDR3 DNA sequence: TGTGCCAGCAGCTCCTCCGGACAGGAATACCATGATACGCAGTATTTT. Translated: CASSSSGQEYHDTQYF.

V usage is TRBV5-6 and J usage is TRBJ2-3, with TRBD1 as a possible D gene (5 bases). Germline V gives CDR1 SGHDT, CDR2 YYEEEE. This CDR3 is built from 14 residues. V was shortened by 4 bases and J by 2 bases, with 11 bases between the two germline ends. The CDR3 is CASSRDRITDTQYF. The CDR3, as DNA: TGTGCCAGCAGCCGCGACAGAATCACAGATACGCAGTATTTT.

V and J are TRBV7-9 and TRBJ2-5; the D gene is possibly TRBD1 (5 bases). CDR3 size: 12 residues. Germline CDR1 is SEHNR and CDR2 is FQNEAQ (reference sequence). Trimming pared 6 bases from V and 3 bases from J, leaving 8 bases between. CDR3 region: CASSEGEETQYF. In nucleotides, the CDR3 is TGTGCCAGCAGTGAAGGGGAAGAGACCCAGTACTTC.

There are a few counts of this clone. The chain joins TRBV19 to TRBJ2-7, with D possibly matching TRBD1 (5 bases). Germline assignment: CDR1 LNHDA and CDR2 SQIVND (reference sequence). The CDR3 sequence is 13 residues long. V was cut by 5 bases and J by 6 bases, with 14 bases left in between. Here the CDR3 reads CASSLTAFSEQYF. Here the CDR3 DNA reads TGTGCCAGTAGTTTGACAGCCTTCAGCGAGCAGTACTTC.